This TCR beta chain was captured by sequencing in a study of blood T cell repertoires in COVID-19 (TCRdb year 2020). Context from the whole study: Samples covering the acute and convalescent phases of COVID-19 were provided by collaborators in the United States, Italy and Spain. The material from the prospective study consisted of cDNA or gDNA derived from T cells, B-cell-depleted T cells, or PBMCs. Subjects who had been exposed to COVID-19, were actively infected with it, or had recovered from it provided the deeply sampled blood TCRbeta repertoires that made up the dataset. A freely available public database, intended as a resource for researchers studying the immune response to SARS-CoV-2, is where the repertoires were released. Samples came from the ongoing ImmuneRACE study (first 160 participants) plus 1,254 subjects from 6 global collaborators. The sample metadata nearly always contained a de-identified subject ID, COVID-19 status, age in years and sex. Where available, HLA class I and class II types were taken from metadata supplied by the sample provider and were not determined by assay-based typing.

TCRbeta CDR3 regions were amplified from genomic DNA using the immunoSEQ Assay, a bias-controlled multiplex PCR. Regarding the original processing steps: Nucleated cell counts per sample were estimated from amplification of reference gene primers within the assay. To quantify the absolute abundance of each unique TCRbeta CDR3 rearrangement, sequence reads were collapsed and filtered. For each sample, productive Simpson clonality was calculated as the square root of Simpson's diversity index across productive rearrangements. The clones in this table, taken by TCRdb from immuneACCESS, are in-frame only. Not every clone is retained; where verified, under half of the shortfall comes from an unresolved V gene, and the cause of the rest is unknown. The V and J calls and clone size were taken over from that table, and D and trimming were inferred from the DNA. Present in this sample are roughly 260,000 clones, approximately 90% of which were seen just once. The ten largest make up 2% to 2.5% of the sample.

The paper's findings and limits, for the study overall: The amount of clinical and demographic metadata varied by source and participant and was provided uncurated.

A remark on this clone: Its antigen has not been determined. Per-nucleotide qualities are absent, and no much larger clonotype sits a single base away.

Trimming takes 7 bases from V and 1 base from J, and the germline ends sit 13 bases apart. Based on the germline V gene (reference sequence), the CDR1 and CDR2 sequences are LNHDA and SQIVND. The CDR3 goes from the cysteine to the phenylalanine over 14 residues. Only the CDR3 region is kept as DNA, spanning 42 bases read in frame from base 1. A second Seattle source provided samples from volunteer blood donors who had recovered from COVID-19. The collaborating institutions used their own protocols to collect whole blood in K2EDTA tubes. Collaborator samples were shipped for TCRbeta analysis as frozen whole blood, isolated PBMCs, or DNA extracted from either sample type.

This receptor chain uses TRBV19 and TRBJ1-1, with the D gene not clear enough to name. Material: peripheral blood. The origin of this receptor is a woman aged 50 to 60 who had recovered from COVID-19. This receptor has the CDR3 CASTQHRENTEAFF. Here is the DNA: TGTGCCAGTACCCAGCACCGGGAGAACACTGAAGCTTTCTTT.